Sequencing of this T cell receptor beta chain was carried out in a study of T cell changes during pregnancy in multiple sclerosis. Profiling relied on immunoSEQ multiplex PCR, and the TCRdb table lists in-frame clones only, not all of them. This sample yields about 85,000 clones, of which 80% to 95% are seen a single time; over 2% belongs to the top ten. Germline CDR1 is KGHSH and CDR2 is LQKENI. V was pared by 4 bases and J by 4 bases, with 11 bases between. The length of the CDR3 is 13 residues. The TCR originated in a female donor with multiple sclerosis, enrolled in a pregnancy study. The chain is built from TRBV18 and TRBJ2-7, with D tentatively TRBD2 (5 bases). The sequencing used peripheral blood, collected in the first trimester of pregnancy. The CDR3 nucleotides are TGTGCCAGCTCACGAGGGATCGAGTACGAGCAGTACTTC. Residues: CASSRGIEYEQYF.